Below are 12 T cell receptor beta chains sequenced from a single sample in a study of T cells in Graves' hyperthyroidism and ophthalmopathy. It was RNA transcripts that yielded the amplified TCR beta CDR3 regions. HTBI primers were employed in a first-round RT-PCR of the TCR CDR3. TCRdb analysed the multiplex PCR reads with MiXCR anew, one entry per CDR3 protein. The sample consists of more than 600,000 distinct CDR3 sequences, roughly 15% of them appearing once. Sequencing was carried out using blood. These receptors originate from a man aged 18 to 30 with Graves' hyperthyroidism.

A single count supports this clonotype. The chain employs TRBV5-4 and TRBJ2-6; no clear D gene. CDR1 and CDR2 from the germline V gene are SGHNT and YYREEE (reference sequence). This CDR3 spans 13 amino acids. V gave up 8 bases and J gave up 4 bases, with 10 bases separating them. The CDR3 sequence is CARSRVGANVLTF. CDR3 bases: TGTGCCAGGAGCCGGGTAGGGGCCAACGTCCTGACTTTC. Full variable domain (missing parts from reference TRBV5-4 and TRBJ2-6): ETGVTQSPTHLIKTRGQQVTLRCSSQSGHNTVSWYQQALGQGPQFIFQYYREEENGRGNFPPRFSGLQFPNYSSELNVNALELDDSALYLCARSRVGANVLTFGAGSRLTVL.

This chain's CDR3 is CASSKTSGRPPYNEQFF. DNA of the CDR3: TGTGCCAGCAGTAAGACTAGCGGGAGACCCCCCTACAATGAGCAGTTCTTC. This rearrangement joins TRBV6-4 to TRBJ2-1; 12 positions agree with TRBD2. The V segment lost 5 bases and the J segment 2 bases; nucleotides outside the gene matches: 7. Germline CDR1 reads MRHNA; CDR2 reads SNTAGT. The CDR3 spans 17 residues.

This clonotype was observed at least ten times. The chain is built from TRBV3-1 and TRBJ1-1; D possibly corresponds to TRBD1 (6 bases). The CDR3 is made up of 17 amino acids. Looked up from germline, CDR1 is LGHDT and CDR2 is YNNKEL (reference sequence). V lost 6 bases and J lost 1, with 21 bases in between. The CDR3 loop is CASRPTIPRTENTEAFF. CDR3 DNA sequence: TGTGCCAGCAGACCTACGATTCCTAGGACAGAGAACACTGAAGCTTTCTTT.

The chain is built from TRBV19 and TRBJ2-1; the match to TRBD2 covers 9 bases. CDR1 LNHDA and CDR2 SQIVND come from the germline V gene (reference sequence). Trimming at V came to 10 bases and at J to 9 bases, leaving 13 bases not matched to a gene. There are 14 residues in the CDR3. CDR3 nucleotides: TGTGCCACCGAGACTAGCGGCCTTCGAGGTGAGCAGTTCTTC. Protein sequence: CATETSGLRGEQFF.

The sample holds a few counts of this clonotype. V is TRBV3-1 and J is TRBJ2-5; D gene uncertain. The V gene's germline CDR1 is LGHDT and CDR2 YNNKEL (reference sequence). There are 12 residues in the CDR3. The germline V and J ends were trimmed by 3 bases and 10 bases, with 12 bases remaining between them. The CDR3 DNA is TGTGCCAGCAGCCAGCTAGATTTGGACCAGTACTTC. Residues: CASSQLDLDQYF.

This clonotype has a handful of counts. This chain connects TRBV6-1 to TRBJ2-2; D unresolved. CDR1 and CDR2 (germline): MNHNS, SASEGT. This CDR3 is 16 amino acids long. The V gene lost 5 bases and the J gene lost 0 bases, with 13 bases spanning the gap. The CDR3 sequence is CASSPVGGANTGELFF. The CDR3 bases are TGTGCCAGCAGTCCGGTGGGCGGAGCGAACACCGGGGAGCTGTTTTTT.

The table lists this clonotype with many counts. The V call is TRBV11-2, the J call TRBJ2-5, with D hard to call. V was clipped by 1 base and J by 2 bases, with 8 bases between them. The germline CDR1 and CDR2 sequences are SGHAT and FQNNGV. The CDR3 is made up of 14 amino acids. The CDR3: CASSLAARQETQYF. The DNA of the CDR3 is TGTGCCAGCAGCTTAGCTGCCAGACAAGAGACCCAGTACTTC. The whole variable domain, remainder taken from reference TRBV11-2 and TRBJ2-5, is EAGVAQSPRYKIIEKRQSVAFWCNPISGHATLYWYQQILGQGPKLLIQFQNNGVVDDSQLPKDRFSAERLKGVDSTLKIQPAKLEDSAVYLCASSLAARQETQYFGPGTRLLVL.

This rearrangement joins TRBV20-1 to TRBJ2-5; D unclear. V lost 3 bases and J lost 4, with 15 bases in between. The CDR3 contains 14 residues. Germline V CDR1 and CDR2: DFQATT, SNEGSKA (reference sequence). The CDR3 coding sequence is TGCAGTGCTAGTGATAGACAAGGCGGAGAGACCCAGTACTTC. Translating it yields CSASDRQGGETQYF.

This clonotype was detected ten times or more. This rearrangement joins TRBV7-8 to TRBJ2-1, with D tentatively TRBD1 (5 bases). CDR1 is SGHVS, CDR2 FQNEAQ, per germline. Trimming removed 5 bases at V and 11 bases at J, with 10 bases between. The CDR3 has 11 residues. CDR3 residues: CASSPRVQQFF. The CDR3 DNA sequence: TGTGCCAGCAGCCCCAGGGTACAGCAGTTCTTC.

This clonotype occurred many times. This rearrangement joins TRBV7-9 to TRBJ2-2, with 8 bases aligning to TRBD2. Germline V lookup: CDR1 SEHNR, CDR2 FQNEAQ (reference sequence). The CDR3 consists of 16 residues. The trim removed 5 bases at V and 0 bases at J, leaving 5 bases unmatched. The CDR3: CASSSPGLANTGELFF. The DNA for the CDR3 is TGTGCCAGCAGCAGCCCGGGACTAGCGAACACCGGGGAGCTGTTTTTT.

The genes are TRBV15 and TRBJ2-6; D not resolved. This CDR3 comprises 16 residues. Germline V gene sequence: CDR1 LNHNV, CDR2 YYDKDF (reference sequence). Trimming cost V 2 bases and J 0 bases, with 8 bases left between them. The chain's CDR3 is CATSRRFRSGANVLTF. The DNA for the CDR3 is TGTGCCACCAGCAGAAGGTTCCGCTCTGGGGCCAACGTCCTGACTTTC.

At least ten counts were recorded for this clonotype. The chain recombines TRBV2 with TRBJ2-7, with D unresolved. Trimming took off 5 bases at V and 2 bases at J, with 7 bases between the two ends. The CDR3 loop spans 12 amino acids. The germline CDR1 and CDR2 sequences are SNHLY and FYNNEI. CDR3 in amino acids: CASSTATYEQYF. In DNA form, the CDR3 reads TGTGCCAGCAGTACAGCTACCTACGAGCAGTACTTC. Drawing the rest from reference TRBV2 and TRBJ2-7, the complete variable domain is EPEVTQTPSHQVTQMGQEVILRCVPISNHLYFYWYRQILGQKVEFLVSFYNNEISEKSEIFDDQFSVERPDGSNFTLKIRSTKLEDSAMYFCASSTATYEQYFGPGTRLTVT.